Shown below are 29 T cell receptor beta chains from a single sample sequenced in a study of CD8+ T cells in alopecia areata. Treatment indicated: oral pan-JAK inhibitor, 5-10 mg twice daily. Investigators isolated RNA and reverse transcribed it into cDNA to act as the sequencing template. The protocol was immunoSEQ multiplex PCR, while the TCRdb copy is restricted to in-frame clones and leaves out a portion. The table lists more than 95,000 clones, approximately 59% of them singletons. The sample consisted of CD8+ T cells sorted from blood, taken at week 4, from a patient treated with tofacitinib. The receptors come from a human donor with alopecia areata.

This clone appeared a single time. The gene calls are TRBV9 and TRBJ1-5, with 7 bases fitting TRBD1. Germline loops: CDR1 SGDLS, CDR2 YYNGEE. V was clipped by 7 bases and J by 2 bases; unmatched bases: 6. This CDR3 has 14 amino acids. For the CDR3, the DNA is TGTGCCAGCGCGACAGGGTTGGGCAATCAGCCCCAGCATTTT. This gives the protein CASATGLGNQPQHF.

V is TRBV13 and J is TRBJ2-5; perhaps TRBD2 as D (7 bases). The CDR3 length is 15 residues. The V end was cut by 5 bases, the J end by 2 bases, with 15 bases between. Looked up from germline, CDR1 is PRHDT and CDR2 is FYEKMQ (reference sequence). In DNA form, the CDR3 reads TGTGCCAGCAGCGCATCTAGGGGGGGTCAAGAGACCCAGTACTTC. Translated, it gives CASSASRGGQETQYF. Filled out from reference TRBV13 and TRBJ2-5, the complete variable domain reads AAGVIQSPRHLIKEKRETATLKCYPIPRHDTVYWYQQGPGQDPQFLISFYEKMQSDKGSIPDRFSAQQFSDYHSELNMSSLELGDSALYFCASSASRGGQETQYFGPGTRLLVL.

This clone was found a few times. The CDR3 reads CSVVRGQGPGANVLTF. CDR3 DNA sequence: TGCAGCGTTGTAAGGGGACAGGGGCCTGGGGCCAACGTCCTGACTTTC. The genes are TRBV29-1 and TRBJ2-6; the match to TRBD1 covers 10 bases. The ends lost 4 bases at V and 2 bases at J; junction bases unmatched: 5. The length of the CDR3 is 16 residues. The germline gives CDR1 SQVTM, CDR2 ANQGSEA.

This clone was counted between two and nine times. J is TRBJ1-2 and V is TRBV7-6, with a weak D call TRBD1 (5 bases). Per germline, CDR1 SGHVS and CDR2 FNYEAQ. This CDR3 region has 13 residues. Trimming took off 4 bases at V and 3 bases at J, with 9 bases between the two ends. As DNA, the CDR3 is TGTGCCAGCAGCTCTCCCAGGGACTATGGCTACACCTTC. Translation: CASSSPRDYGYTF.

This clone was found once. The V gene is TRBV15, the J gene TRBJ2-7, with TRBD1 matching over 10 bases. V was clipped by 4 bases and J by 3 bases; unmatched bases: 9. Germline V gene lookup returns CDR1 LNHNV and CDR2 YYDKDF (reference sequence). The CDR3 length is 16 residues. As DNA, the CDR3 is TGTGCCACCAGCACCCTTCCGGGACAGGGGATCTACGAGCAGTACTTC. Encoded protein: CATSTLPGQGIYEQYF.

The chain uses TRBV5-1 and TRBJ2-7, with D maybe TRBD1 (5 bases). V was clipped by 0 bases and J by 6 bases, with 16 bases between them. CDR1 SGHRS and CDR2 YFSETQ come from the germline V gene. The CDR3 totals 15 residues. CDR3: CASSLDSQGPTEQYF. CDR3 DNA: TGCGCCAGCAGCTTGGACTCCCAGGGTCCCACCGAGCAGTACTTC.

The sample holds one count of this clone. This chain joins TRBV27 and TRBJ2-5, with unresolved D. This CDR3 contains 14 residues. V lost 8 bases, J lost 3 bases, and 16 bases lay in between. Germline CDR1 and CDR2: MNHEY and SMNVEV (reference sequence). The CDR3 DNA is TGTGCCAGCTCCTCCCGGGCGGAAAAAGAGACCCAGTACTTC. As protein: CASSSRAEKETQYF.

V is TRBV7-9 and J is TRBJ2-7; 7 bases map to TRBD1. The germline gives CDR1 SEHNR, CDR2 FQNEAQ (reference sequence). V was clipped by 4 bases and J by 0 bases; unmatched bases: 3. The CDR3 extends over 14 amino acids. CDR3 in DNA: TGTGCCAGCAGCTCCCGGGACAGCTCCTACGAGCAGTACTTC. Protein: CASSSRDSSYEQYF.

The chain is built from TRBV7-9 and TRBJ2-3, with 8 bases fitting TRBD1. V trimming: 2 bases; J trimming: 6 bases; junction bases outside the gene matches: 7. The CDR3 totals 15 residues. Per germline, CDR1 SEHNR and CDR2 FQNEAQ (reference sequence). CDR3 region: CASSLSQGAADTQYF. The DNA of the CDR3 is TGTGCCAGCAGCTTATCCCAGGGGGCAGCGGATACGCAGTATTTT.

The chain employs TRBV13 and TRBJ1-6; unclear D gene. Trimming took off 2 bases at V and 14 bases at J, with 22 bases between the two ends. The CDR3 is 16 residues long. Germline values: CDR1 PRHDT, CDR2 FYEKMQ (reference sequence). DNA for the CDR3: TGTGCCAGCAGCTTACGGTTGGAACTACCCCATCGCACCCTCCACTTT. Residues: CASSLRLELPHRTLHF. Complete variable domain (other parts from reference TRBV13 and TRBJ1-6): AAGVIQSPRHLIKEKRETATLKCYPIPRHDTVYWYQQGPGQDPQFLISFYEKMQSDKGSIPDRFSAQQFSDYHSELNMSSLELGDSALYFCASSLRLELPHRTLHFGNGTRLTVT.

The chain is built from TRBV2 and TRBJ2-7, with no clear D. V shed 8 bases and J shed 5 bases, with 13 bases lying between them. Germline assignment: CDR1 SNHLY and CDR2 FYNNEI. The CDR3 covers 12 residues. The CDR3, as DNA: TGTGCCAGCCCACCGAGTCTCAACGAGCAGTACTTC. This translates into CASPPSLNEQYF.

The chain is built from TRBV30 and TRBJ2-2, with D perhaps TRBD2 (7 bases). The CDR3 has 17 amino acids. Germline V gives CDR1 GTSNPN, CDR2 SVGIG (reference sequence). V shed 8 bases and J shed 1 base, with 23 bases lying between them. The CDR3 DNA follows: TGTGCCCTTCAATGGGAGGGGGAAATTATGAACACCGGGGAGCTGTTTTTT. Translating gives CALQWEGEIMNTGELFF.

The sample holds a few counts of this clone. The genes are TRBV30 and TRBJ1-1; D not certain. The germline CDR1 and CDR2 sequences are GTSNPN and SVGIG (reference sequence). The CDR3 has 11 residues. Trimming shortened V by 4 bases and J by 6 bases, and 9 bases separated the two germline ends. CDR3 protein: CAWTDLPEAFF. The CDR3, as DNA: TGTGCCTGGACGGACCTACCTGAAGCTTTCTTT.

The J gene is TRBJ2-2, the V gene TRBV29-1; possible D gene TRBD2, 5 bases. Germline V gene lookup returns CDR1 SQVTM and CDR2 ANQGSEA. The CDR3 consists of 17 residues. Trimming removed 5 bases at V and 2 bases at J, with 21 bases between. This CDR3 reads CSVLLTAGQANTGELFF. For the CDR3, the DNA is TGCAGCGTTCTTTTAACCGCGGGCCAGGCTAACACCGGGGAGCTGTTTTTT.

The CDR3 sequence is CASSQETISGANVLTF. In DNA, the CDR3 is TGTGCCAGCAGCCAAGAGACTATCTCTGGGGCCAACGTCCTGACTTTC. The genes are TRBV14 and TRBJ2-6; perhaps TRBD2 as D (5 bases). Trimming pared 0 bases from V and 0 bases from J, leaving 6 bases between. The CDR3 covers 16 residues. CDR1 and CDR2 (germline): SGHDN, FVKESK.

This chain links TRBV29-1 with TRBJ1-3; D call uncertain. Per the germline V gene, CDR1 is SQVTM and CDR2 is ANQGSEA. Trimming removed 6 bases from V and 4 bases from J, with 13 bases in between. The CDR3 consists of 13 residues. CDR3 sequence (DNA): TGCAGCGTGATTTCAAGTGAAGGAAACACCATATATTTT. This codes for CSVISSEGNTIYF.

The chain uses TRBV9 and TRBJ2-2, with D hard to call. Germline CDR1 and CDR2: SGDLS and YYNGEE. This CDR3 has 12 amino acids. Trimming shortened V by 2 bases and J by 8 bases, and 7 bases separated the two germline ends. The CDR3 nucleotides read TGTGCCAGCAGCGTCGGTAGGGGGGAGCTGTTTTTT. This sequence encodes CASSVGRGELFF.

J is TRBJ2-1 and V is TRBV9; TRBD2 matches at 8 bases. V shed 2 bases and J 8 bases; nucleotides not matched to a gene: 9. This CDR3 has 15 residues. The V gene's germline CDR1 is SGDLS and CDR2 YYNGEE. Here the CDR3 reads CASSVRGTREDEQFF. CDR3 DNA: TGTGCCAGCAGCGTGAGAGGGACTAGAGAGGATGAGCAGTTCTTC.

This clone appeared a few times. The rearrangement links TRBV30 to TRBJ1-1; 8 bases line up with TRBD1. Germline assignment: CDR1 GTSNPN and CDR2 SVGIG (reference sequence). This CDR3 spans 14 amino acids. V lost 1 base to trimming and J lost 5 bases; unmatched junction nucleotides: 6. The CDR3 sequence is CAWSDGRGQTEAFF. CDR3 nucleotide sequence: TGTGCCTGGAGTGATGGCAGGGGGCAGACTGAAGCTTTCTTT.

This clone was counted between two and nine times. The CDR3 protein is CSAASNEQFF. The CDR3 nucleotides read TGCAGTGCCGCCTCCAATGAGCAGTTCTTC. The chain couples TRBV20-1 to TRBJ2-1; D gene uncertain. The CDR3 covers 10 residues. Germline CDR1 reads DFQATT; CDR2 reads SNEGSKA (reference sequence). V gave up 6 bases and J gave up 6 bases, with 6 bases separating them.

This clone appeared a few times. In the same sample, other DNA sequences code for this CDR3. V is TRBV5-6 and J is TRBJ1-1, with D maybe TRBD1 (6 bases). The V gene's germline CDR1 is SGHDT and CDR2 YYEEEE. V gave up 0 bases and J gave up 4 bases, with 7 bases separating them. This CDR3 spans 13 amino acids. CDR3 amino acids: CASSLEGGTEAFF. CDR3 sequence (DNA): TGTGCCAGCAGCTTGGAGGGGGGCACTGAAGCTTTCTTT. The full variable domain, completed using reference TRBV5-6 and TRBJ1-1, is DAGVTQSPTHLIKTRGQQVTLRCSPKSGHDTVSWYQQALGQGPQFIFQYYEEEERQRGNFPDRFSGHQFPNYSSELNVNALLLGDSALYLCASSLEGGTEAFFGQGTRLTVV.

The chain combines TRBV2 with TRBJ2-7; TRBD1 agrees at 11 bases. The CDR3 has 13 residues. V shed 7 bases, J shed 4 bases, and the junction held 3 bases outside the gene matches. In germline, CDR1 is SNHLY, CDR2 FYNNEI. The CDR3 loop is CASMDRGLYEQYF. CDR3 DNA: TGTGCCAGCATGGACAGGGGGCTTTACGAGCAGTACTTC.

This sequence joins TRBV19 and TRBJ1-2, with 7 bases identical to TRBD1. Germline CDR1 LNHDA, CDR2 SQIVND (reference sequence). This CDR3 is built from 15 residues. The ends lost 5 bases at V and 0 bases at J; junction bases unmatched: 6. The CDR3 is CASSPRTGSNYGYTF. The DNA of the CDR3 is TGTGCCAGTAGTCCCCGGACAGGATCTAACTATGGCTACACCTTC. Supplemented by reference TRBV19 and TRBJ1-2, the full variable domain reads DGGITQSPKYLFRKEGQNVTLSCEQNLNHDAMYWYRQDPGQGLRLIYYSQIVNDFQKGDIAEGYSVSREKKESFPLTVTSAQKNPTAFYLCASSPRTGSNYGYTFGSGTRLTVV.

The gene calls are TRBV13 and TRBJ1-2; D ambiguous. Germline V gene sequence: CDR1 PRHDT, CDR2 FYEKMQ (reference sequence). V was shortened by 7 bases and J by 2 bases, with 14 bases between the two germline ends. The length of the CDR3 is 14 residues. The CDR3: CASTPRILNYGYTF. DNA of the CDR3: TGTGCCAGCACCCCTAGGATACTAAACTATGGCTACACCTTC.

The CDR3 region has the DNA TGTGCCAGCCTGGCTGAGACAGGGGGAGGCGAGCAGTACTTC. Translation: CASLAETGGGEQYF. The V call is TRBV27, the J call TRBJ2-7; 9 bases line up with TRBD1. The V gene's germline CDR1 is MNHEY and CDR2 SMNVEV (reference sequence). The J segment lost 6 bases and the V segment lost 8 bases, leaving 11 bases of the junction unmatched. The CDR3 spans 14 residues.

The rearrangement links TRBV30 to TRBJ2-7; 9 bases match TRBD1. After removal of 1 base from V and 7 bases from J, the junction contained 5 bases not matched to a gene. From germline, CDR1 is GTSNPN and CDR2 SVGIG (reference sequence). There are 13 residues in the CDR3. DNA for the CDR3: TGTGCCTGGAGTGAATTGGACAGGGGAGAGCAGTACTTC. As protein: CAWSELDRGEQYF.

V usage is TRBV25-1 and J usage is TRBJ1-2; 7 bases align to TRBD1. Germline CDR1 and CDR2: MGHDK and SYGVNS. V lost 2 bases, J lost 4 bases, and 1 base stayed unmatched. The CDR3 sequence is 13 residues long. The CDR3 region has the DNA TGTGCCAGCAGTGAACCAGGGGGCTATGGCTACACCTTC. Translated, it gives CASSEPGGYGYTF.

Only one count was recorded for this clone. The V gene is TRBV12-5, the J gene TRBJ2-3; 9 nucleotides match TRBD2. The V and J ends lost 0 bases and 3 bases, in that order; junction bases with no gene match: 1. Per the germline V gene, CDR1 is LGHNT and CDR2 is FRNRAP. There are 15 residues in the CDR3. The CDR3 DNA is TGTGCTAGTGGTTTGGTTAGCGGGGGAACAGATACGCAGTATTTT. Protein product: CASGLVSGGTDTQYF.

This CDR3 is CSVDKTVNTEAFF. The CDR3 DNA follows: TGCAGCGTTGACAAGACGGTGAACACTGAAGCTTTCTTT. This sequence joins TRBV29-1 and TRBJ1-1; no clear D. The CDR3 extends over 13 amino acids. V shed 3 bases and J shed 0 bases, with 8 bases lying between them. Germline CDR1 SQVTM, CDR2 ANQGSEA.